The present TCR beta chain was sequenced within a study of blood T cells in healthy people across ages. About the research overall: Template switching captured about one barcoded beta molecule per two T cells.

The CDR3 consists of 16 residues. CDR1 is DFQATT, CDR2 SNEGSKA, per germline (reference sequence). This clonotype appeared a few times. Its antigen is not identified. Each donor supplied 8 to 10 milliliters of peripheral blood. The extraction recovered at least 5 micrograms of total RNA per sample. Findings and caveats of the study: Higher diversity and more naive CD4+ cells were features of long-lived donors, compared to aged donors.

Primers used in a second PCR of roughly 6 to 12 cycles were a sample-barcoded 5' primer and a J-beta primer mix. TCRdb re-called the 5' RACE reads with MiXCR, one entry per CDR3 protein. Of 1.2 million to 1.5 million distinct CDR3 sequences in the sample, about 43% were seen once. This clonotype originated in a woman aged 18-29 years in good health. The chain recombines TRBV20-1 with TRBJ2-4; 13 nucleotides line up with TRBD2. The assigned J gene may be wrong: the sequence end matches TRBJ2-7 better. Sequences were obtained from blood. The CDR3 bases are TGCAGTGCTGACCCCGGGACTAGCGGGACCTACTACGAGCAGTACTTC. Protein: CSADPGTSGTYYEQYF.